This T cell receptor beta chain comes out of a study of molecular identifiers for immune sequencing clone quantification. Broader study findings: Spiked TCR RNA from one Jurkat cell reportedly showed up when mixed among 950,000 to 1,000,000 naive cells. Highly expanded clone sizes could be underestimated by identical TCR molecules sharing a barcode.

This clonotype has a count of ten or more. The antigen remains undetermined. V shed 6 bases and J shed 2 bases, with 26 bases lying between them. This CDR3 contains 18 residues. The germline CDR1 and CDR2 sequences are DFQATT and SNEGSKA (reference sequence). The authors built bulk TCR libraries by previously described methods with listed TCR primers. Each CDR3 protein gets one entry after TCRdb re-called the PCR reads with MiXCR. This sample has about 65,000 distinct CDR3 sequences; about a sixth occur once, and the top ten carry 1.5%. The receptor comes from a human donor in good health. Some libraries in this study had Jurkat cell RNA spiked in. The chain couples TRBV20-1 to TRBJ1-3; a weak D match, TRBD1 (5 bases). The sequencing sample was made of naive CD8+ T cells from blood, with Jurkat cell RNA spiked in. Subset here: FACS-sorted CD8+CD4-CCR7+CD45RA+ naive T cells. The CDR3 nucleotides read TGCAGTGCCCGAGGGAGGGACCACCCGTACTTCGCTGGAAACACCATATATTTT. Protein product: CSARGRDHPYFAGNTIYF.